A selection of T cell receptor beta chains follows, all from one sample in a study of T-cell memory formation after mild COVID-19. MiXCR, applied by TCRdb to the 5' RACE reads, yields one record per CDR3 protein. The sample records roughly 450,000 distinct CDR3 sequences, roughly 18% being singletons. Input material: PBMCs or a T cell subset sorted from them (not recorded which). Receptors originate from an adult woman who had mild COVID-19 (a few samples of this study predate the infection). Cell type and time point are not known. The CDR3 runs from the conserved cysteine through the conserved F or W. D genes are given only for firm matches. Rows give clone size only sometimes, using once, few, many, or a class for an expanded clone.

NA	TRBV4-1	many	TRBJ1-1	CASSQLGTTFMNTEAFF	TGCGCCAGCAGCCAATTGGGGACCACCTTCATGAACACTGAAGCTTTCTTT
TRBD1	TRBV12-3/TRBV12-4	NA	TRBJ2-1	CASSPYRGDYNEQFF	TGTGCCAGCAGTCCCTACAGGGGCGATTACAATGAGCAGTTCTTC
NA	TRBV20-1	few	TRBJ2-7	CSARQPTSSILYEQYF	TGCAGTGCTAGACAACCCACTAGCAGCATTCTCTACGAGCAGTACTTC
NA	TRBV6-2/TRBV6-3	few	TRBJ2-5	CASTPFRQALQETQYF	TGTGCCAGCACCCCCTTTCGTCAGGCCCTACAAGAGACCCAGTACTTC
NA	TRBV5-1	few	TRBJ1-6	CASSSHMTRDRAHYNSPLHF	TGCGCCAGCAGCTCCCACATGACTCGGGATAGAGCGCACTATAATTCACCCCTCCACTTT
NA	TRBV7-9	many	TRBJ2-2	CASSPIWSGELFF	TGTGCCAGCAGCCCCATTTGGTCCGGGGAGCTGTTTTTT
NA	TRBV4-1	few	TRBJ1-1	CASSLQRPNTEAFF	TGCGCCAGCAGCCTCCAGAGGCCGAACACTGAAGCTTTCTTT
NA	TRBV16	once	TRBJ1-2	CASSQSSGFGYTF	TGTGCCAGCAGCCAATCTTCAGGGTTTGGCTACACCTTC
TRBD1	TRBV12-3/TRBV12-4	NA	TRBJ2-5	CASSLQGGRETQYF	TGTGCCAGCAGTTTACAAGGGGGCAGAGAGACCCAGTACTTC
NA	TRBV7-9	many	TRBJ2-5	CASSPLQETQYF	TGTGCCAGCAGCCCGCTCCAAGAGACCCAGTACTTC
TRBD1	TRBV4-1	few	TRBJ2-7	CASSSPGQGIYEQYF	TGCGCCAGCAGCTCTCCGGGACAGGGGATCTACGAGCAGTACTTC
NA	TRBV7-6	few	TRBJ2-3	CASSPILVGADTQYF	TGTGCCAGCAGCCCAATCCTGGTGGGCGCAGATACGCAGTATTTT
TRBD2	TRBV15	few	TRBJ2-3	CATSLRTSGSADTQYF	TGTGCCACCAGCCTCCGGACTAGCGGGAGCGCAGATACGCAGTATTTT
NA	TRBV6-5	NA	TRBJ2-5	CASSYSGGSGLQETQYF	TGTGCCAGCAGTTACTCGGGGGGTAGCGGCCTCCAAGAGACCCAGTACTTC
TRBD1	TRBV12-3/TRBV12-4	NA	TRBJ1-5	CASSSPADRGGQPQHF	TGTGCCAGCAGTTCACCTGCAGACAGGGGCGGGCAGCCCCAGCATTTT
NA	TRBV4-2	few	TRBJ2-7	CASSQDDRRSYEQYF	TGTGCCAGCAGCCAAGATGACAGGCGCTCCTACGAGCAGTACTTC
TRBD2	TRBV11-2	NA	TRBJ2-1	CASSLVAGNSPYNEQFF	TGTGCCAGCAGTTTAGTAGCGGGAAACTCGCCCTACAATGAGCAGTTCTTC
NA	TRBV29-1	NA	TRBJ2-2	CSVGAPASGTGELFF	TGCAGCGTTGGTGCTCCCGCGAGTGGGACCGGGGAGCTGTTTTTT
TRBD1	TRBV5-1	few	TRBJ2-3	CASSLARQGGTDTQYF	TGCGCCAGCAGCTTGGCGCGACAGGGGGGCACAGATACGCAGTATTTT
TRBD1	TRBV20-1	few	TRBJ1-6	CSARGGQGFYNSPLHF	TGCAGTGCTAGGGGGGGACAGGGTTTCTATAATTCACCCCTCCACTTT
TRBD1	TRBV6-4	NA	TRBJ2-1	CASSDWKGANNEQFF	TGTGCCAGCAGTGACTGGAAGGGGGCAAACAATGAGCAGTTCTTC
TRBD1	TRBV27	few	TRBJ1-2	CASRQGAPSYGYTF	TGTGCCAGCAGGCAGGGGGCGCCTAGCTATGGCTACACCTTC
NA	TRBV20-1	many	TRBJ1-5	CSALGMLSNQPQHF	TGCAGTGCACTTGGGATGTTAAGCAATCAGCCCCAGCATTTT
TRBD1	TRBV5-1	many	TRBJ1-1	CASSSGQGAEAFF	TGCGCCAGCAGCAGCGGACAGGGGGCAGAAGCTTTCTTT
NA	TRBV29-1	NA	TRBJ1-4	CSVGTWEKLFF	TGCAGCGTTGGAACTTGGGAAAAACTGTTTTTT
NA	TRBV27	NA	TRBJ1-5	CASSSTGWENQPQHF	TGTGCCAGCAGTAGTACAGGGTGGGAGAATCAGCCCCAGCATTTT
NA	TRBV7-2	few	TRBJ2-1	CASSLGLVEQFF	TGTGCCAGCAGCTTAGGGCTGGTTGAGCAGTTCTTC
TRBD1	TRBV24-1	NA	TRBJ2-7	CATRATGGGEQYF	TGTGCCACCAGAGCTACAGGGGGCGGCGAGCAGTACTTC
NA	TRBV12-3/TRBV12-4	many	TRBJ1-1	CASSSPDWGGDTEAFF	TGTGCCAGCAGTTCACCTGATTGGGGAGGTGACACTGAAGCTTTCTTT
TRBD1	TRBV29-1	few	TRBJ2-7	CSAGDSRYEQYF	TGCAGCGCCGGGGACAGTCGCTACGAGCAGTACTTC
NA	TRBV5-1	few	TRBJ1-3	CASSSSPGNTIYF	TGCGCCAGCAGCTCGAGCCCTGGAAACACCATATATTTT
TRBD1	TRBV25-1	few	TRBJ2-2	CASSEQGDTGELFF	TGTGCCAGCAGTGAGCAGGGGGACACCGGGGAGCTGTTTTTT
TRBD1	TRBV12-3/TRBV12-4	NA	TRBJ2-2	CASRATGVSNTGELFF	TGTGCCAGCCGGGCTACAGGGGTCTCGAACACCGGGGAGCTGTTTTTT
NA	TRBV29-1	few	TRBJ1-5	CSVGQGRQPQHF	TGCAGCGTTGGGCAGGGGCGTCAGCCCCAGCATTTT
NA	TRBV2	NA	TRBJ1-2	CASSESGRPNYGYTF	TGTGCCAGCAGTGAAAGTGGGCGGCCTAACTATGGCTACACCTTC
NA	TRBV5-4	few	TRBJ2-3	CASSRPRTDTQYF	TGTGCCAGCAGCCGTCCGAGGACAGATACGCAGTATTTT
NA	TRBV24-1	few	TRBJ2-2	CATSVIGVTGELFF	TGTGCCACCAGTGTGATCGGGGTAACCGGGGAGCTGTTTTTT
NA	TRBV6-5	few	TRBJ2-1	CASETASLNEQFF	TGTGCCAGCGAAACAGCAAGCCTTAATGAGCAGTTCTTC
NA	TRBV7-9	NA	TRBJ2-7	CASSFPPGTNSYEQYF	TGTGCCAGCAGCTTCCCCCCCGGGACCAACTCCTACGAGCAGTACTTC
NA	TRBV20-1	NA	TRBJ2-7	CSANSPRAYEQYF	TGCAGTGCAAACTCCCCGAGGGCTTACGAGCAGTACTTC
NA	TRBV29-1	few	TRBJ1-1	CSVAGGGEAFF	TGCAGCGTTGCGGGTGGAGGGGAAGCTTTCTTT
NA	TRBV11-2	many	TRBJ2-3	CASSHTDTQYF	TGTGCCAGCAGCCACACAGATACGCAGTATTTT
NA	TRBV29-1	NA	TRBJ2-3	CSVEPRLPDTQYF	TGCAGCGTTGAACCCCGACTACCAGATACGCAGTATTTT
NA	TRBV7-9	few	TRBJ1-5	CASSTEGRNQPQHF	TGTGCCAGCAGCACCGAAGGGAGGAATCAGCCCCAGCATTTT
TRBD2	TRBV24-1	NA	TRBJ2-3	CATSEPSGRATDTQYF	TGTGCCACCAGTGAGCCTAGCGGGAGGGCCACAGATACGCAGTATTTT
TRBD2	TRBV7-9	few	TRBJ2-1	CASSLEGLAGTSYNEQFF	TGTGCCAGCAGCTTAGAGGGACTAGCGGGGACCTCCTACAATGAGCAGTTCTTC
TRBD1	TRBV9	few	TRBJ2-7	CASNPGGASYEQYF	TGTGCCAGCAACCCAGGGGGCGCCTCCTACGAGCAGTACTTC
NA	TRBV7-9	many	TRBJ2-4	CAINRVENIQYF	TGTGCCATCAACAGGGTTGAAAACATTCAGTACTTC
TRBD2	TRBV12-3/TRBV12-4	NA	TRBJ2-5	CASSLGLAAKTQYF	TGTGCCAGCAGTCTGGGACTAGCGGCTAAGACCCAGTACTTC
TRBD1	TRBV2	few	TRBJ1-5	CASSTGQGNQPQHF	TGTGCCAGCAGCACGGGACAGGGAAATCAGCCCCAGCATTTT
NA	TRBV3-1	NA	TRBJ2-1	CASSQDRSGRGNEQFF	TGTGCCAGCAGCCAAGATCGGTCCGGGAGAGGCAATGAGCAGTTCTTC
NA	TRBV7-3	many	TRBJ2-4	CASSSGPQESIQYF	TGTGCCAGCAGTTCGGGGCCGCAGGAAAGCATTCAGTACTTC
NA	TRBV29-1	few	TRBJ2-2	CSGSSGTVTGELFF	TGCAGCGGTTCTTCCGGGACTGTCACCGGGGAGCTGTTTTTT
TRBD2	TRBV7-2	few	TRBJ2-3	CASSWTSGRARTDTQYF	TGTGCCAGCAGCTGGACTAGCGGGAGGGCCCGAACAGATACGCAGTATTTT
TRBD1	TRBV18	NA	TRBJ1-1	CASSPRGQGNTEAFF	TGTGCCAGCTCACCTAGGGGACAGGGGAACACTGAAGCTTTCTTT
NA	TRBV4-2	NA	TRBJ2-7	CASSYSRGSDTYEQYF	TGTGCCAGCAGCTACAGCCGGGGTAGCGACACCTACGAGCAGTACTTC
TRBD2	TRBV3-1	few	TRBJ2-1	CASSPGLAGANEQFF	TGTGCCAGCAGCCCCGGACTAGCGGGGGCCAATGAGCAGTTCTTC
NA	TRBV9	NA	TRBJ2-3	CASSSQRVDTQYF	TGTGCCAGCAGCTCCCAGAGGGTGGATACGCAGTATTTT
NA	TRBV4-3	many	TRBJ2-5	CASSPQDGGDRYQETQYF	TGCGCCAGCAGCCCGCAAGATGGTGGAGACAGATACCAAGAGACCCAGTACTTC
NA	TRBV6-5	few	TRBJ1-3	CASSYTWGSGNTIYF	TGTGCCAGCAGTTACACTTGGGGATCTGGAAACACCATATATTTT